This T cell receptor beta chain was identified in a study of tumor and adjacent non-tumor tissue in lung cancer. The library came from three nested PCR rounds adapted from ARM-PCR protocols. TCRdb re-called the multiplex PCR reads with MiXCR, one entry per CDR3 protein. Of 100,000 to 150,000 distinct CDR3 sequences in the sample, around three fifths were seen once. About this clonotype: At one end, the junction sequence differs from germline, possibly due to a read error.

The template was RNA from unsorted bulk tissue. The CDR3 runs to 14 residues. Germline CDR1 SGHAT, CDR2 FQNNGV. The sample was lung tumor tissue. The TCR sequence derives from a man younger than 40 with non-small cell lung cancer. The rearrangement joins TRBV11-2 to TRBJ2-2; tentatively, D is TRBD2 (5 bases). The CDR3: CASSLTSEAGELFF. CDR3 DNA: TGTGCCAGCAGCTTAACGAGTGAGGCCGGGGAACTGTTTTTT.